A single sample gave rise to the 16 T cell receptor beta chains below, sequenced in a study of cytomegalovirus exposure and HLA in healthy donors. It was with 60 Vbeta and 13 Jbeta primers that the PCR ran. Data came from immunoSEQ multiplex PCR; TCRdb stores just in-frame clones and leaves some out. The sample has 100,000 or so clones; about 76% are singletons. Sequenced material: PBMCs. The receptors derive from a woman in her 40s in good health and CMV-seropositive.

This chain connects TRBV14 to TRBJ1-6; 8 bases are shared with TRBD1. Germline V gene data show CDR1 as SGHDN and CDR2 as FVKESK. Trimming cost V 4 bases and J 7 bases; bases outside gene matches: 9. The CDR3 has 16 amino acids. The CDR3 DNA reads TGTGCCAGCAGCCTACAGGGACAGGTGGGGAATTCACCCCTCCACTTT. Its protein is CASSLQGQVGNSPLHF.

V and J are TRBV6-5 and TRBJ1-3; 7 bases match TRBD1. The V gene end was trimmed by 6 bases and the J gene end by 4 bases; junction bases not matched to a gene: 6. Germline loops: CDR1 MNHEY, CDR2 SVGAGI. This CDR3 region has 14 residues. As DNA, the CDR3 is TGTGCCAGCAGCAATAGACAGGGCGGAAACACCATATATTTT. It specifies CASSNRQGGNTIYF.

The chain employs TRBV14 and TRBJ2-7; D possibly corresponds to TRBD1 (5 bases). The germline V and J ends were trimmed by 6 bases and 4 bases, with 16 bases remaining between them. The CDR3 has 14 amino acids. Germline V gene sequence: CDR1 SGHDN, CDR2 FVKESK. Written as DNA, the CDR3 is TGTGCCAGCAGGAAAACCCAGGGTCTGTACGAGCAGTACTTC. This encodes CASRKTQGLYEQYF.

This clone was seen once. The chain links TRBV5-1 to TRBJ1-3; 11 nucleotides match TRBD1. The V gene's germline CDR1 is SGHRS and CDR2 YFSETQ. The J segment lost 2 bases and the V segment lost 4 bases, leaving 11 bases of the junction unmatched. This CDR3 is 18 amino acids long. Here the CDR3 reads CASSGGTGGVGAGNTIYF. CDR3 coding DNA: TGCGCCAGCAGCGGAGGGACAGGGGGAGTGGGTGCTGGAAACACCATATATTTT.

The V call is TRBV4-1, the J call TRBJ2-2; 8 bases match TRBD2. CDR1 and CDR2 (germline): MGHRA, YSYEKL. CDR3 size: 15 residues. V shed 4 bases and J 4 bases; nucleotides not matched to a gene: 5. CDR3 in amino acids: CASSPGGPSTGELFF. CDR3 coding DNA: TGCGCCAGCAGCCCGGGGGGGCCGAGCACCGGGGAGCTGTTTTTT.

This chain joins TRBV7-3 and TRBJ2-3; unclear D gene. Germline CDR1 and CDR2: SGHTA and FQGTGA. The CDR3 contains 14 residues. Between the trimmed V and J ends, which lost 6 bases and 3 bases, there was a span of 13 bases. CDR3: CASSSVPGTDTQYF. In DNA form, the CDR3 reads TGTGCCAGCAGTTCTGTACCGGGTACAGATACGCAGTATTTT. Full variable domain (missing parts from reference TRBV7-3 and TRBJ2-3): GAGVSQTPSNKVTEKGKYVELRCDPISGHTALYWYRQSLGQGPEFLIYFQGTGAADDSGLPNDRFFAVRPEGSVSTLKIQRTERGDSAVYLCASSSVPGTDTQYFGPGTRLTVL.

The sample holds one count of this clone. V usage is TRBV5-1 and J usage is TRBJ2-3; D is unclear. The CDR3 has 15 residues. Germline V gene lookup returns CDR1 SGHRS and CDR2 YFSETQ. V was pared by 3 bases and J by 2 bases, with 13 bases between. CDR3 region: CASSYGALITDTQYF. The DNA for the CDR3 is TGCGCCAGCAGCTATGGAGCACTGATCACAGATACGCAGTATTTT.

The gene calls are TRBV6-5 and TRBJ1-6; D remains unclear. V was trimmed by 5 bases and J by 6 bases, leaving 11 bases between them. The CDR3 length is 14 residues. Germline CDR1 is MNHEY and CDR2 is SVGAGI. CDR3 nucleotide sequence: TGTGCCAGCAGTCCCCTAAATACTAATTCACCCCTCCACTTT. Translating gives CASSPLNTNSPLHF.

This rearrangement joins TRBV7-9 to TRBJ1-1; 7 nucleotides agree with TRBD1. CDR3 length equals 14 residues. Germline V gene data show CDR1 as SEHNR and CDR2 as FQNEAQ (reference sequence). V was clipped by 6 bases and J by 11 bases; unmatched bases: 15. The CDR3, as DNA: TGTGCCAGCAGAAATGCCCGGGACAGCCAAGCCGCTTTCTTT. It specifies CASRNARDSQAAFF.

J is TRBJ1-1 and V is TRBV5-6; D is uncertain. CDR1 is SGHDT and CDR2 is YYEEEE in the germline V gene. Trimming took off 5 bases at V and 1 base at J, with 6 bases between the two ends. This CDR3 contains 12 residues. CDR3 residues: CASSPRNTEAFF. The CDR3 coding sequence is TGTGCCAGCAGTCCGCGGAACACTGAAGCTTTCTTT. Looking up the rest from reference TRBV5-6 and TRBJ1-1 gives the full variable domain: DAGVTQSPTHLIKTRGQQVTLRCSPKSGHDTVSWYQQALGQGPQFIFQYYEEEERQRGNFPDRFSGHQFPNYSSELNVNALLLGDSALYLCASSPRNTEAFFGQGTRLTVV.

The J gene is TRBJ2-3, the V gene TRBV18, with 15 bases aligning to TRBD2. V dropped 3 bases and J dropped 1; count of bases not matched to a gene: 8. The CDR3 sequence is 19 residues long. CDR1 KGHSH and CDR2 LQKENI come from the germline V gene. The CDR3 sequence is CASSPFGTSGGPRTDTQYF. For the CDR3, the DNA is TGTGCCAGCTCACCCTTCGGGACTAGCGGGGGGCCCCGCACAGATACGCAGTATTTT.

The chain has TRBV5-1 and TRBJ2-6; 10 positions match TRBD1. After removal of 4 bases from V and 0 bases from J, the junction contained 4 bases not matched to a gene. The V gene's germline CDR1 is SGHRS and CDR2 YFSETQ. CDR3 size: 17 residues. CDR3 protein: CASSARDRGSGANVLTF. The CDR3 bases are TGCGCCAGCAGCGCCCGGGACAGGGGCTCTGGGGCCAACGTCCTGACTTTC. Combining the CDR3 with reference TRBV5-1 and TRBJ2-6 gives the whole variable domain KAGVTQTPRYLIKTRGQQVTLSCSPISGHRSVSWYQQTPGQGLQFLFEYFSETQRNKGNFPGRFSGRQFSNSRSEMNVSTLELGDSALYLCASSARDRGSGANVLTFGAGSRLTVL.

The rearrangement uses TRBV5-1 and TRBJ2-7, with a tentative D call TRBD1 (6 bases). The length of the CDR3 is 14 residues. V was trimmed by 2 bases and J by 6 bases, leaving 15 bases between them. Germline V lookup: CDR1 SGHRS, CDR2 YFSETQ. The CDR3 DNA reads as TGCGCCAGCAGCTTTGGTACAGGGCCGGCCGAGCAGTACTTC. Protein sequence: CASSFGTGPAEQYF.

The chain couples TRBV6-5 to TRBJ1-6, with D unclear. Germline CDR1 MNHEY, CDR2 SVGAGI. Trimming pared 2 bases from V and 4 bases from J, leaving 6 bases between. The CDR3 is made up of 14 amino acids. Written as DNA, the CDR3 is TGTGCCAGCAGTTACGAGGAGTATAATTCACCCCTCCACTTT. This codes for CASSYEEYNSPLHF.

The chain combines TRBV4-1 with TRBJ1-2; D not resolved. The CDR3 totals 13 residues. V was cut by 0 bases and J by 4 bases, with 6 bases left in between. Per the germline V gene, CDR1 is MGHRA and CDR2 is YSYEKL. The CDR3: CASSQEEGYGYTF. Here the CDR3 DNA reads TGCGCCAGCAGCCAAGAAGAGGGCTATGGCTACACCTTC.

This clone was seen more than once but under ten times. It is unclear where the CDR3 begins or ends on the DNA, so no DNA is shown, and the CDR3 is as TCRdb lists it. The chain is built from TRBV2 and TRBJ1-2. The CDR3 length is 13 residues, termini included. Germline CDR1 SNHLY, CDR2 FYNNEI. This chain's CDR3 is CASSTSANYGYTF.